The next 25 T cell receptor beta chains were all read from a single sample in a study of shared clonotypes between healthy human individuals. Here immunoSEQ multiplex PCR was the method, and the copy in TCRdb shows in-frame clones only, minus some. The data show 760,000 or so clones, approximately 96% seen once. Naive-designated CD8 cells lacked CD45RO, were positively enriched for CCR7, and omitted terminally differentiated effector memory CD45RA+ cells. The sequencing input was naive CD8+ T cells sorted from blood. The receptors stem from a man younger than 45 in good health.

The CDR3 bases are TGTGCCAGCAGTGAAGCGACCGTGAGGGGCTCTGGGGCCAACGTCCTGACTTTC. Translating it yields CASSEATVRGSGANVLTF. This chain links TRBV6-1 with TRBJ2-6, with D perhaps being TRBD1 or TRBD2 (5 bases each). The V end lost 0 bases, the J end lost 0 bases, and 12 bases lay between the germline ends. This CDR3 is 18 amino acids long. CDR1 and CDR2 from the germline V gene are MNHNS and SASEGT.

J is TRBJ2-7 and V is TRBV7-6; 8 bases match TRBD1. J gave up 4 bases and V 1 base, and 9 bases lay outside the gene matches. Germline lookup yields CDR1 SGHVS and CDR2 FNYEAQ. The CDR3 runs 16 residues. The CDR3 here is CASSLEVLTGVYEQYF. The CDR3 DNA sequence: TGTGCCAGCAGCTTAGAGGTTTTGACAGGGGTGTACGAGCAGTACTTC.

The V call is TRBV15, the J call TRBJ2-5; D possibly corresponds to TRBD2 (5 bases). Trimming removed 0 bases at V and 4 bases at J, with 9 bases between. CDR1 is LNHNV and CDR2 is YYDKDF in the germline V gene (reference sequence). The CDR3 is made up of 14 amino acids. Here the CDR3 DNA reads TGTGCCACCAGCAGAGATCGAGGGTCAGAGACCCAGTACTTC. Protein: CATSRDRGSETQYF.

CDR3 residues: CASSLTGTGGTGELFF. For the CDR3, the DNA is TGTGCCAGCAGCCTAACCGGGACAGGGGGAACCGGGGAGCTGTTTTTT. V is TRBV11-2 and J is TRBJ2-2; 11 positions agree with TRBD1. Germline CDR1 SGHAT, CDR2 FQNNGV. This CDR3 is 16 amino acids long. V gave up 5 bases and J gave up 5 bases; unmatched junction bases: 7.

The chain recombines TRBV5-5 with TRBJ2-7, with 10 bases lining up with TRBD1. Germline V gene sequence: CDR1 SGHKS, CDR2 YYEKEE (reference sequence). The V segment lost 2 bases and the J segment 6 bases; nucleotides outside the gene matches: 8. The CDR3 is made up of 15 amino acids. CDR3 nucleotide sequence: TGTGCCAGCAGCTTTCACCCGGGACAGGGGCCCGAGCAGTACTTC. It is translated as CASSFHPGQGPEQYF.

CDR3 region: CASSLFSEGSYEQYF. DNA of the CDR3: TGTGCCAGCAGTTTATTTTCGGAGGGCTCCTACGAGCAGTACTTC. The chain carries TRBV27 and TRBJ2-7, with D possibly TRBD2 on 6 matching bases. With 1 base removed from V and 0 bases from J, the gap between germline ends came to 10 bases. Germline V CDR1 and CDR2: MNHEY, SMNVEV (reference sequence). This CDR3 has 15 residues.

The table lists this clone with a count of one. The genes are TRBV28 and TRBJ2-2; D might be TRBD1 (6 bases). V gave up 5 bases and J gave up 7 bases, with 17 bases separating them. The CDR3 runs 15 residues. Germline CDR1 is MDHEN and CDR2 is SYDVKM. DNA of the CDR3: TGTGCCAGCAGTCCGACCGGGACATTCGGCGGGGAGCTGTTTTTT. Amino acids: CASSPTGTFGGELFF.

The chain has TRBV7-9 and TRBJ1-2, with 8 positions matching TRBD1. Germline lookup yields CDR1 SEHNR and CDR2 FQNEAQ (reference sequence). V shed 7 bases and J 2 bases; nucleotides not matched to a gene: 15. CDR3 length: 17 residues. The CDR3 loop reads CASTGSGTGGFNYGYTF. CDR3 coding DNA: TGTGCCAGCACCGGATCCGGGACAGGCGGCTTCAACTATGGCTACACCTTC.

The genes are TRBV5-5 and TRBJ2-3; D uncertain. Trimming shortened V by 4 bases and J by 6 bases, and 12 bases separated the two germline ends. CDR1 and CDR2 from the germline V gene are SGHKS and YYEKEE (reference sequence). This CDR3 region has 13 residues. CDR3 DNA sequence: TGTGCCAGCAGCCCTCGGCCTGGGGATACGCAGTATTTT. It translates to CASSPRPGDTQYF. Using reference TRBV5-5 and TRBJ2-3 for the parts outside the CDR3, the full variable domain is DAGVTQSPTHLIKTRGQQVTLRCSPISGHKSVSWYQQVLGQGPQFIFQYYEKEERGRGNFPDRFSARQFPNYSSELNVNALLLGDSALYLCASSPRPGDTQYFGPGTRLTVL.

V gene TRBV11-3 combines with J gene TRBJ2-7; D remains unclear. Germline loops: CDR1 SGHNT, CDR2 YENEEA. There are 12 residues in the CDR3. V was trimmed by 0 bases and J by 6 bases, leaving 6 bases between them. As DNA, the CDR3 is TGTGCCAGCAGCTTAGACAACAGCGAGCAGTACTTC. It yields the protein CASSLDNSEQYF. Supplemented by reference TRBV11-3 and TRBJ2-7, the full variable domain reads EAGVVQSPRYKIIEKKQPVAFWCNPISGHNTLYWYLQNLGQGPELLIRYENEEAVDDSQLPKDRFSAERLKGVDSTLKIQPAELGDSAVYLCASSLDNSEQYFGPGTRLTVT.

V usage is TRBV2 and J usage is TRBJ2-7; D gene unclear. The V end lost 2 bases, the J end lost 4 bases, and 15 bases lay between the germline ends. The CDR3 has 15 residues. Germline CDR1 and CDR2: SNHLY and FYNNEI. Here the CDR3 DNA reads TGTGCCAGCAGTGAAATACGAGACAATTTATACGAGCAGTACTTC. This translates into CASSEIRDNLYEQYF.

The chain recombines TRBV9 with TRBJ2-3; D may be TRBD1 or TRBD2 (5 bases each). Germline V CDR1 and CDR2: SGDLS, YYNGEE. This CDR3 spans 15 amino acids. The V end lost 4 bases, the J end lost 1 base, and 13 bases lay between the germline ends. The CDR3 DNA reads TGTGCCAGCAGCTCCCGGGACGGCCGCACAGATACGCAGTATTTT. It codes for CASSSRDGRTDTQYF.

This clone came up many times. This sequence joins TRBV5-5 and TRBJ2-3; D gene ambiguous. Trimming pared 6 bases from V and 0 bases from J, leaving 8 bases between. The CDR3 runs 13 residues. The V gene's germline CDR1 is SGHKS and CDR2 YYEKEE (reference sequence). CDR3 in amino acids: CASKGGSTDTQYF. Written as DNA, the CDR3 is TGTGCCAGCAAGGGCGGTAGCACAGATACGCAGTATTTT.

This chain uses TRBV7-9 with TRBJ2-7; D is perhaps TRBD1 (5 bases). Trimming removed 5 bases from V and 2 bases from J, with 10 bases in between. There are 13 residues in the CDR3. Germline assignment: CDR1 SEHNR and CDR2 FQNEAQ (reference sequence). CDR3 nucleotides: TGTGCCAGCAGCCCTAGACAGACCTACGAGCAGTACTTC. Translation: CASSPRQTYEQYF.

V is TRBV4-1 and J is TRBJ2-1; 10 nucleotides line up with TRBD2. CDR3 length: 18 amino acids. Unmatched junction bases numbered 11, after V lost 1 base and J lost 5 bases. Germline CDR1 and CDR2: MGHRA and YSYEKL. The CDR3 loop reads CASSQVLSGLAGDNEQFF. The DNA of the CDR3 is TGCGCCAGCAGCCAAGTGTTGTCGGGGCTAGCGGGAGACAATGAGCAGTTCTTC.

The rearrangement joins TRBV27 to TRBJ2-7, with 11 bases aligning to TRBD2. Germline assignment: CDR1 MNHEY and CDR2 SMNVEV (reference sequence). The CDR3 length is 16 residues. J was trimmed by 0 bases and V by 2 bases; bases with no gene match: 3. The CDR3 DNA sequence: TGTGCCAGCAGTTTACGACTAGCGGGGAGCTCCTACGAGCAGTACTTC. Its protein is CASSLRLAGSSYEQYF.

This chain links TRBV27 with TRBJ2-7, with TRBD2 matching 12 bases. The CDR3 loop spans 15 amino acids. Germline lookup yields CDR1 MNHEY and CDR2 SMNVEV (reference sequence). V trimming: 5 bases; J trimming: 2 bases; junction bases outside the gene matches: 4. CDR3 sequence: CASSTLAGGPYEQYF. CDR3 nucleotides: TGTGCCAGCAGTACCCTAGCGGGAGGGCCCTACGAGCAGTACTTC.

To note about this clone: This same CDR3 is encoded by further DNA sequences in the sample. The chain has TRBV29-1 and TRBJ2-5; D is unresolved. The length of the CDR3 is 10 residues. Germline-derived CDR1 and CDR2 are SQVTM and ANQGSEA. The germline V and J ends were trimmed by 4 bases and 4 bases, with 4 bases remaining between them. CDR3 sequence: CSVVGETQYF. The CDR3 nucleotides are TGCAGCGTTGTGGGAGAGACCCAGTACTTC. Variable domain in full (rest from reference TRBV29-1 and TRBJ2-5): SAVISQKPSRDICQRGTSLTIQCQVDSQVTMMFWYRQQPGQSLTLIATANQGSEATYESGFVIDKFPISRPNLTFSTLTVSNMSPEDSSIYLCSVVGETQYFGPGTRLLVL.

The J gene is TRBJ2-1, the V gene TRBV27; D remains ambiguous. Trimming pared 2 bases from V and 7 bases from J, leaving 9 bases between. The CDR3 contains 13 residues. Germline V CDR1 and CDR2: MNHEY, SMNVEV (reference sequence). The CDR3 nucleotides are TGTGCCAGCAGTTTAAAAGAGGTAAATGAGCAGTTCTTC. Its translation is CASSLKEVNEQFF.

This clone appeared a single time. This chain uses TRBV9 with TRBJ2-3, with D possibly being TRBD2 (6 bases). The CDR3 spans 16 residues. Germline V lookup: CDR1 SGDLS, CDR2 YYNGEE. Trimming pared 4 bases from V and 2 bases from J, leaving 17 bases between. Here the CDR3 DNA reads TGTGCCAGCAGCCCAGGCGGACTACCCAACACAGATACGCAGTATTTT. Amino acids: CASSPGGLPNTDTQYF.

Note on this clone: The sample carries other DNA sequences with the same CDR3. The chain carries TRBV10-2 and TRBJ2-7; D is unclear. Germline-derived CDR1 and CDR2 are WSHSY and SAAADI. V lost 0 bases to trimming and J lost 7 bases, with 7 bases between them. The CDR3 loop spans 12 amino acids. As DNA, the CDR3 is TGCGCCAGCAGTGAGTCTGGTTATGAGCAGTACTTC. Protein sequence: CASSESGYEQYF.

The rearrangement uses TRBV27 and TRBJ2-1, with 10 positions matching TRBD2. CDR1 is MNHEY and CDR2 is SMNVEV in the germline V gene (reference sequence). With 1 base clipped from V and 7 bases from J, the junction kept 7 bases outside the gene matches. This CDR3 spans 16 amino acids. The CDR3 loop is CASSLLPSGSRNEQFF. The CDR3 nucleotides are TGTGCCAGCAGTTTATTGCCTAGCGGGAGTCGTAATGAGCAGTTCTTC.

Only one count was recorded for this clone. The chain has TRBV29-1 and TRBJ1-1; D is unresolved. The V and J ends lost 3 bases and 1 base respectively, with 15 bases between them. Per the germline V gene, CDR1 is SQVTM and CDR2 is ANQGSEA. The CDR3 contains 15 residues. CDR3 in amino acids: CSVDSLGLSNTEAFF. For the CDR3, the DNA is TGCAGCGTTGACTCGTTAGGTTTGTCGAACACTGAAGCTTTCTTT.

This chain uses TRBV28 with TRBJ1-1; possible D gene TRBD1, 6 bases. V lost 1 base and J lost 8, with 29 bases in between. CDR1 is MDHEN and CDR2 is SYDVKM in the germline V gene. CDR3 size: 19 residues. The CDR3 reads CASSLSSSGLMARGREAFF. The CDR3 DNA follows: TGTGCCAGCAGTTTATCATCCTCGGGACTAATGGCCCGGGGGCGAGAAGCTTTCTTT.

This chain links TRBV15 with TRBJ2-2; the D is unclear. V lost 5 bases to trimming and J lost 4 bases, with 14 bases between them. The CDR3 runs 15 residues. Germline V gene sequence: CDR1 LNHNV, CDR2 YYDKDF (reference sequence). CDR3: CATSPDIVGTGELFF. CDR3 DNA sequence: TGTGCCACCAGCCCCGATATAGTAGGCACCGGGGAGCTGTTTTTT.